This T cell receptor beta chain was documented in a study of PD-1 blockade in classical Hodgkin lymphoma. Study as a whole: Nivolumab was given intravenously to patients at 3 mg/kg every 2 weeks.

Germline loops: CDR1 SGHRS, CDR2 YFSETQ. V dropped 4 bases and J dropped 2 bases, with 18 bases sitting between them. The CDR3 loop spans 17 amino acids. This table comes from immunoSEQ multiplex PCR, and its TCRdb copy is limited to in-frame clones, with some not included. The repertoire consists of about 6,400 clones, with approximately 86% occurring once and the leading ten covering roughly 1.5%. On this clone itself: The antigen is undetermined.

General observations from the study: Newly diagnosed patients were said to have less baseline TCR diversity than healthy donors did. Complete responders had baseline diversity similar to newly diagnosed patients.

The time point denotes: cycle 4 day 1 (C4D1), after five to seven weeks of nivolumab. Every patient experienced relapse after autologous stem cell transplantation, and brentuximab vedotin exposure varied. Researchers used magnetic negative selection to pull out pure CD4+ T cells from thawed PBMCs. Classifying best responses yielded complete response, partial response or progressive disease. The rearrangement links TRBV5-1 to TRBJ2-2, with a weak D call TRBD1 (7 bases). This TCR derives from a human donor with classical Hodgkin lymphoma. The input for sequencing was CD4+ T cells from blood, taken before the fourth cycle of nivolumab. The CDR3 here is CASSRYRGTDNTGELFF. CDR3 coding DNA: TGCGCCAGCAGCCGTTATCGGGGGACAGATAACACCGGGGAGCTGTTTTTT.